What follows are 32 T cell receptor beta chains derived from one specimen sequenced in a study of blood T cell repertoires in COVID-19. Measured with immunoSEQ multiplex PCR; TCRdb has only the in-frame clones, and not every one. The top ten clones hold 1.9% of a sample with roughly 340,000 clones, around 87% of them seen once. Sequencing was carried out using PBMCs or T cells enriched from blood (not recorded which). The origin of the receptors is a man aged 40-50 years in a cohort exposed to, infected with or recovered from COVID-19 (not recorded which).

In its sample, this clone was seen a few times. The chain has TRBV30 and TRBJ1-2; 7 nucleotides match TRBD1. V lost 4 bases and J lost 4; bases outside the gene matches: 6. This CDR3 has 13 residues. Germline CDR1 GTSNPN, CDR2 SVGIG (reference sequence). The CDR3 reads CAWTGGVGYGYTF. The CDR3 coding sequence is TGTGCCTGGACAGGGGGAGTGGGCTATGGCTACACCTTC.

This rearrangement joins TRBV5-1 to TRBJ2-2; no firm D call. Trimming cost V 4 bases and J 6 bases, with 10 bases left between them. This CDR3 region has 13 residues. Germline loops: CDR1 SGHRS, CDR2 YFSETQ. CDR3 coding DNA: TGCGCCAGCAGCGGGCAGATCGCCGGGGAGCTGTTTTTT. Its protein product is CASSGQIAGELFF.

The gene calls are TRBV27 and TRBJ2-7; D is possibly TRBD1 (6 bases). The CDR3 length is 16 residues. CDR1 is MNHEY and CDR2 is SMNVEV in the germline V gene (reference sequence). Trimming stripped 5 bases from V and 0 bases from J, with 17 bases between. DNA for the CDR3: TGTGCCAGCAGTCTCCGACAGGCTCACAGCTCCTACGAGCAGTACTTC. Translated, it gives CASSLRQAHSSYEQYF.

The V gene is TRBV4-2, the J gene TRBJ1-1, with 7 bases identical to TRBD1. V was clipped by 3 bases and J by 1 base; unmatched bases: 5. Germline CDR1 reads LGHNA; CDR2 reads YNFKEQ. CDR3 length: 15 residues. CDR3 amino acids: CASSQGDRTNTEAFF. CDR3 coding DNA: TGTGCCAGCAGCCAGGGGGACAGAACGAACACTGAAGCTTTCTTT.

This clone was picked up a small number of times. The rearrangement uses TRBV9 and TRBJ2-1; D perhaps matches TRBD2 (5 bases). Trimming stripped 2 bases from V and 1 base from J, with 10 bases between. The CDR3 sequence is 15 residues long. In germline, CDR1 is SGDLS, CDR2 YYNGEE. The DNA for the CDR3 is TGTGCCAGCAGCGTTGAACTAGTTTCCTACAATGAGCAGTTCTTC. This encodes CASSVELVSYNEQFF.

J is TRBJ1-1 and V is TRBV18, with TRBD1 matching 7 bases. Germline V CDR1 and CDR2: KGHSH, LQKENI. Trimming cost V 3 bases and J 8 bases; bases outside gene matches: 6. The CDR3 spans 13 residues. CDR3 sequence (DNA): TGTGCCAGCTCACCCGACAGGGACGCCGAAGCTTTCTTT. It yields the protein CASSPDRDAEAFF.

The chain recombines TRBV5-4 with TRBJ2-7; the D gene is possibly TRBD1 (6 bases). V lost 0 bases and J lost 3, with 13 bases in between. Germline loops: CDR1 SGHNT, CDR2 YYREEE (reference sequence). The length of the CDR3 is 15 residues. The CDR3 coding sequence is TGTGCCAGCAGCTTGGGGAACAGGGAAGGCTACGAGCAGTACTTC. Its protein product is CASSLGNREGYEQYF.

In nucleotides, the CDR3 is TGTGCCAGCAGCGTAGTGAGAGGGGGCACTGAAGCTTTCTTT. The encoded protein is CASSVVRGGTEAFF. The chain carries TRBV9 and TRBJ1-1; possible D gene TRBD1, 6 bases. V was clipped by 0 bases and J by 4 bases, with 10 bases between them. The germline V gene encodes CDR1 SGDLS and CDR2 YYNGEE. This CDR3 is 14 amino acids long.

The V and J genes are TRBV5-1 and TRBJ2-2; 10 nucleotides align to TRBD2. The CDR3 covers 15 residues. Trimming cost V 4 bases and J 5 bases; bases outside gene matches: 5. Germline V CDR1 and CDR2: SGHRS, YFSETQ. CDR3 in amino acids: CASSDLAGATGELFF. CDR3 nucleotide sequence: TGCGCCAGCAGCGATCTAGCGGGAGCTACCGGGGAGCTGTTTTTT.

The CDR3 region has the DNA TGCGCCAGCAGTGCCCTTAGTGGGAGAGCCTACAATGAGCAGTTCTTC. Translating gives CASSALSGRAYNEQFF. The J gene is TRBJ2-1, the V gene TRBV10-1, with D perhaps TRBD2 (5 bases). This CDR3 region has 16 residues. V lost 4 bases and J lost 2, with 15 bases in between. CDR1 is WNHNN and CDR2 is SYGVQD in the germline V gene (reference sequence).

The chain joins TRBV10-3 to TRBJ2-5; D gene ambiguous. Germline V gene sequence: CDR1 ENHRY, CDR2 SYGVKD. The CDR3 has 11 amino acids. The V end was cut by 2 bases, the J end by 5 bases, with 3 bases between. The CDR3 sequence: CAISEAETQYF. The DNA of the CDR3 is TGTGCCATCAGTGAGGCGGAGACCCAGTACTTC.

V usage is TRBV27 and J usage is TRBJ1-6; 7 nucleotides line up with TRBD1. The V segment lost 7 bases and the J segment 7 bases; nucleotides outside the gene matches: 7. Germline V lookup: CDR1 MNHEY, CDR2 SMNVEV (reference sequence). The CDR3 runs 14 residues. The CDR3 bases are TGTGCCAGCACGTACAGGGGCGAGAATTCACCCCTCCACTTT. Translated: CASTYRGENSPLHF.

CDR3 residues: CASSQDDREETQYF. CDR3 in DNA: TGTGCCAGCAGCCAAGACGACAGGGAAGAGACCCAGTACTTC. The V gene is TRBV3-1 (or the pseudogene TRBV3-2), the J gene TRBJ2-5, with 7 nucleotides matching TRBD1. This CDR3 contains 14 residues. Per germline, CDR1 LGHDT and CDR2 YNNKEL (reference sequence). J was trimmed by 3 bases and V by 0 bases; bases with no gene match: 1.

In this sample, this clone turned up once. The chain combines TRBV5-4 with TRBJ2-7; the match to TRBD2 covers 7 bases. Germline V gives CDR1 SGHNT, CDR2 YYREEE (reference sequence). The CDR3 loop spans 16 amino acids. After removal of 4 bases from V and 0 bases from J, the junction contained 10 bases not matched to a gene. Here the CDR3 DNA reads TGTGCCAGCAGCCCATCGTTGGGAGGGAGCTCCTACGAGCAGTACTTC. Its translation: CASSPSLGGSSYEQYF.

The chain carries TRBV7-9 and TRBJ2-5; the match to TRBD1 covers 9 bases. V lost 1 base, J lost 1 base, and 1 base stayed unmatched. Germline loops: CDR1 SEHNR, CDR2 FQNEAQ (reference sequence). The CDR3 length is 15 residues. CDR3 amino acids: CASSLGDRAQETQYF. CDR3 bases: TGTGCCAGCAGCTTAGGGGACAGGGCCCAAGAGACCCAGTACTTC. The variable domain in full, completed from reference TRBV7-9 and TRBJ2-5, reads DTGVSQNPRHKITKRGQNVTFRCDPISEHNRLYWYRQTLGQGPEFLTYFQNEAQLEKSRLLSDRFSAERPKGSFSTLEIQRTEQGDSAMYLCASSLGDRAQETQYFGPGTRLLVL.

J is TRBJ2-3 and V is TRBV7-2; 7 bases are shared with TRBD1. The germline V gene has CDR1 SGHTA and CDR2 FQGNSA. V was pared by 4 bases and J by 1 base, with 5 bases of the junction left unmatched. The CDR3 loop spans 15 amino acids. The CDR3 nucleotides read TGTGCCAGCAGCTCGTGGGACAGAGGCACAGATACGCAGTATTTT. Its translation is CASSSWDRGTDTQYF.

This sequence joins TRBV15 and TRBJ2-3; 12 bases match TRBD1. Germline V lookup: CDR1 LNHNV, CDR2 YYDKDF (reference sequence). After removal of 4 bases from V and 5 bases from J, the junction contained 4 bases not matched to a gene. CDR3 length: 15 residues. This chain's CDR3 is CATSTGTGGVDTQYF. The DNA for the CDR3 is TGTGCCACCAGCACTGGGACAGGGGGCGTAGATACGCAGTATTTT.

CDR3 DNA sequence: TGTGCCAGCAGTCCCGTGGACAGCCGGGACTACGAGCAGTACTTC. It codes for CASSPVDSRDYEQYF. J is TRBJ2-7 and V is TRBV27, with D perhaps TRBD1 (6 bases). In germline, CDR1 is MNHEY, CDR2 SMNVEV (reference sequence). The CDR3 consists of 15 residues. V was clipped by 5 bases and J by 3 bases, with 17 bases between them.

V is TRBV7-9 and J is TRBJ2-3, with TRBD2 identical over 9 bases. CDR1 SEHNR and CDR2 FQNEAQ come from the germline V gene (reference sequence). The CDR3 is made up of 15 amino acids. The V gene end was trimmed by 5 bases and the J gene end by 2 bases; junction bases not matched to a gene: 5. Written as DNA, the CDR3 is TGTGCCAGCAGCCCGGGACTAGCAGACACAGATACGCAGTATTTT. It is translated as CASSPGLADTDTQYF.

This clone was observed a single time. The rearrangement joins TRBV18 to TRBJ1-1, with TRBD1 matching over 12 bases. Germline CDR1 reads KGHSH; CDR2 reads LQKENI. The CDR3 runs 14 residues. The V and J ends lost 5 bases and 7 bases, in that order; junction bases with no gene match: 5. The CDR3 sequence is CASSGTGGGSEAFF. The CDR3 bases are TGTGCCAGCTCAGGGACAGGGGGCGGTAGTGAAGCTTTCTTT.

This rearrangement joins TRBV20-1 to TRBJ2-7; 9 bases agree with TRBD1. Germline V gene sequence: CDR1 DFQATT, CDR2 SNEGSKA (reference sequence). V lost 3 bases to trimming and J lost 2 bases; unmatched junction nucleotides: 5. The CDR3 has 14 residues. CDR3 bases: TGCAGTGCTAGTTGGGACAGGGCCCCCTACGAGCAGTACTTC. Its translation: CSASWDRAPYEQYF.

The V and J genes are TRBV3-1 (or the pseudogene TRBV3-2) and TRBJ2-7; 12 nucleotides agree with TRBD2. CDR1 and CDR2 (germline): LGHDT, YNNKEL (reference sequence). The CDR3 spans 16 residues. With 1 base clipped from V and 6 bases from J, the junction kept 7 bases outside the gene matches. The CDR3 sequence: CASSQAALLAGGEQYF. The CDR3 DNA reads TGTGCCAGCAGCCAAGCCGCCTTACTAGCGGGAGGCGAGCAGTACTTC.

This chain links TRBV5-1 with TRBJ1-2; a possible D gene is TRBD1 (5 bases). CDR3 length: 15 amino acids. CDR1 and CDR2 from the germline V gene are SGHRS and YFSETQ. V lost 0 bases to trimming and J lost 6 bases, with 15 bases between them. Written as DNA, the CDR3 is TGCGCCAGCAGCTTGGAGGGCAGGGTGGAGAATGGCTACACCTTC. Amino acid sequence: CASSLEGRVENGYTF.

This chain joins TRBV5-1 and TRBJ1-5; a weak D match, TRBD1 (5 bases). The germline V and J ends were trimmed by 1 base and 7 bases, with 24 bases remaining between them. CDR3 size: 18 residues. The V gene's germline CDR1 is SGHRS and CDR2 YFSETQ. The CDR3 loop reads CASSLYRGEEVQGQPQHF. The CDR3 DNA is TGCGCCAGCAGCTTGTACCGCGGGGAAGAGGTTCAGGGACAGCCCCAGCATTTT.

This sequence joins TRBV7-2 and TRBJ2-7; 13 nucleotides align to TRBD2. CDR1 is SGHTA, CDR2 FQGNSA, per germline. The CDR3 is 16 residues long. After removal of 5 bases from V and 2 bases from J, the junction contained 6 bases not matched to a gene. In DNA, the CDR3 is TGTGCCAGCAGCCGGACTAGCGGGAGCGATACCTACGAGCAGTACTTC. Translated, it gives CASSRTSGSDTYEQYF.

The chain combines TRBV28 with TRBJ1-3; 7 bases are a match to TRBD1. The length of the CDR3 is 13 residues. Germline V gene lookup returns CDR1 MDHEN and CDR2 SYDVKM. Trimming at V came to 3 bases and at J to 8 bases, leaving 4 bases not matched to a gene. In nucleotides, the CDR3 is TGTGCCAGCAGTTTGACCGGGACAGACACCATATATTTT. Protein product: CASSLTGTDTIYF.

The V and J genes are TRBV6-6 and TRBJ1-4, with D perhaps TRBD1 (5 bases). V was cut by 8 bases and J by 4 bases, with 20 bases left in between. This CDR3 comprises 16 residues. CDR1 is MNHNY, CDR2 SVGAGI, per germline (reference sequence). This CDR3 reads CASRKITGMDNEKLFF. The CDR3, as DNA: TGTGCCAGCCGGAAAATAACAGGAATGGATAATGAAAAACTGTTTTTT.

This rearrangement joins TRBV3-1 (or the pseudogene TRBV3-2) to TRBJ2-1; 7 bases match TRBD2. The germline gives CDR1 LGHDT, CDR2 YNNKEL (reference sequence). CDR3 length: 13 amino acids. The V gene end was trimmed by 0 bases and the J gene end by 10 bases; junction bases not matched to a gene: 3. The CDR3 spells CASSQDPGLEQFF. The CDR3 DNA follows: TGTGCCAGCAGCCAAGATCCGGGACTAGAGCAGTTCTTC.

The CDR3 sequence is CASSQGLAETTQYF. CDR3 nucleotides: TGTGCCAGCAGCCAGGGACTAGCGGAGACTACGCAGTATTTT. J is TRBJ2-3 and V is TRBV6-5; 11 nucleotides line up with TRBD2. Germline CDR1 reads MNHEY; CDR2 reads SVGAGI. CDR3 length equals 14 residues. V shed 6 bases and J 8 bases; nucleotides not matched to a gene: 7.

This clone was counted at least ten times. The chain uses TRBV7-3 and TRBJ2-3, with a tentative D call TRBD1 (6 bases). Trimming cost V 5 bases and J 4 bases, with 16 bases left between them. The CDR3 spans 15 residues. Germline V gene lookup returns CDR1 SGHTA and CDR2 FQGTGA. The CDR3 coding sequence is TGTGCCAGCAGCCCCACAGGGTCCCACGCAGATACGCAGTATTTT. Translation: CASSPTGSHADTQYF.

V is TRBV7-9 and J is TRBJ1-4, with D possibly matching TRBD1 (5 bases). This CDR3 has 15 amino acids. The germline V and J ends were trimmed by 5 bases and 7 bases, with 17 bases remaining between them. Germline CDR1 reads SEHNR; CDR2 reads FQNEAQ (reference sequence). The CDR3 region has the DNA TGTGCCAGCAGCCTACCGGGACTGCACTCTGAAAAACTGTTTTTT. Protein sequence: CASSLPGLHSEKLFF.

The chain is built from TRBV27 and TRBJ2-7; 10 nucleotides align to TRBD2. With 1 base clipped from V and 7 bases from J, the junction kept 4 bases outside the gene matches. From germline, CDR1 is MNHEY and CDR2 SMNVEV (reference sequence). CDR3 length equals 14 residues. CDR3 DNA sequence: TGTGCCAGCAGTTTATTGGCTAGCGGGAGTGAGCAGTACTTC. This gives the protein CASSLLASGSEQYF.